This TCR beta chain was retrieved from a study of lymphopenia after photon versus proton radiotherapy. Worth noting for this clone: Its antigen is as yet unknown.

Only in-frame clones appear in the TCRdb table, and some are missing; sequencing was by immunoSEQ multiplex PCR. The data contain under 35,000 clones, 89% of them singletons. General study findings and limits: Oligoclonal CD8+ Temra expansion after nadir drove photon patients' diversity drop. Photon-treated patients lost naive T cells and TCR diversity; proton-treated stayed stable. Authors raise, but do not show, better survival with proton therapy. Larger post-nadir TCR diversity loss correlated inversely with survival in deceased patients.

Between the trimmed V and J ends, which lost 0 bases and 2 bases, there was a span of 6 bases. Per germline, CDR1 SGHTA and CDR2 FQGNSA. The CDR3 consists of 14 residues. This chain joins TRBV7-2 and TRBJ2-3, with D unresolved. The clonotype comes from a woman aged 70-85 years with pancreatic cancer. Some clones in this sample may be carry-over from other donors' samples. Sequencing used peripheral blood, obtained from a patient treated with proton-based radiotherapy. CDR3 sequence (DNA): TGTGCCAGCAGCTTAGCCGCCATCACAGATACGCAGTATTTT. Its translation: CASSLAAITDTQYF.